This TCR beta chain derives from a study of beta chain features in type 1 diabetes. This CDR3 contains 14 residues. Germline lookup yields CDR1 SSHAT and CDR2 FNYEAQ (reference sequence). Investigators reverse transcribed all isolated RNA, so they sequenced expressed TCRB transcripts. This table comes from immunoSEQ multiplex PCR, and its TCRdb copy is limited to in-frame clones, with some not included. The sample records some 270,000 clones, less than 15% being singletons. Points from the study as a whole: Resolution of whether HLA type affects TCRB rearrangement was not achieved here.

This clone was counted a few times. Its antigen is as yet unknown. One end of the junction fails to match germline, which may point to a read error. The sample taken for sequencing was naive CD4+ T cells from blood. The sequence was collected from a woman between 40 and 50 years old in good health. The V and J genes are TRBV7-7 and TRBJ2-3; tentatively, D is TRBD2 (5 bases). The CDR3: CASSLSEVEDTQYF. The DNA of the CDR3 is TGTGCTAGCAGCTTATCGGAGGTGGAAGATACGCAGTATTTT. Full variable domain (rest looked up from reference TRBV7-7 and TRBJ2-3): GAGVSQSPRYKVTKRGQDVTLRCDPISSHATLYWYQQALGQGPEFLTYFNYEAQPDKSGLPSDRFSAERPEGSISTLTIQRTEQRDSAMYRCASSLSEVEDTQYFGPGTRLTVL.